The clone carrying this T cell receptor (beta chain) has ten or more counts. Its antigen is undetermined. The data are from a study of T-cell reconstitution after alpha-beta-depleted transplantation in children. Researchers prepared the TCRbeta library using unique molecular identifiers, the study reports. Via MiXCR, TCRdb re-called the PCR reads, giving one row per CDR3 protein. This table has 600,000 to 800,000 distinct CDR3 sequences, around 14% appearing once. Study findings and constraints: Hyperexpanded clones declined; after one year, newly produced T cells mostly supplied diversity.

The CDR3 is 14 residues long. V dropped 1 base and J dropped 9; count of bases not matched to a gene: 6. CDR1 is SEHNR, CDR2 FQNEAQ, per germline (reference sequence). The sequences come from PBMCs, collected before TCRalphabeta/CD19-depleted stem cell transplant. This TCR was recovered from a girl aged 2 to 10 with congenital amegakaryocytic thrombocytopenia, due to receive a stem cell transplant. V and J are TRBV7-9 and TRBJ2-1; 7 bases agree with TRBD1. CDR3 sequence reads: CASSLVTGDPEQFF. In DNA, the CDR3 is TGTGCCAGCAGCTTAGTTACAGGGGACCCTGAGCAGTTCTTC.